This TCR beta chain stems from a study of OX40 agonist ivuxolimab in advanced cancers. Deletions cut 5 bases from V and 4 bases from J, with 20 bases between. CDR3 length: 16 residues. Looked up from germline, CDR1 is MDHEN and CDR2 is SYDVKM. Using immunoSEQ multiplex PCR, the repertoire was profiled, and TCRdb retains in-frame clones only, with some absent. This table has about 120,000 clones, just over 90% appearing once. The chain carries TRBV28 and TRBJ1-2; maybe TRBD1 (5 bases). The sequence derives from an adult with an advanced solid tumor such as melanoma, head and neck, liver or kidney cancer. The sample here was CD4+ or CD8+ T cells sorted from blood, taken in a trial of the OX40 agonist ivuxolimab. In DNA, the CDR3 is TGTGCCAGCAGTCGGCCGACCCAGTGGGGGAGCTATGGCTACACCTTC. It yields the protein CASSRPTQWGSYGYTF.